This section outlines one T cell receptor beta chain sequence together with its context. Its cognate antigen is unknown. The junction departs from the called germline gene at one end, perhaps through a read error. The same CDR3 also results from other DNA sequences found in this sample. Libraries were prepared by immunoSEQ multiplex PCR; TCRdb keeps only in-frame clonotypes and omits some of them. This repertoire shows about 140,000 clones, 70% to 90% found once; its top ten account for approximately 5%. The data were obtained in a study of Ad26.COV2.S vaccination and SARS-CoV-2 variants. Findings of the study overall: Vaccinees displayed broader spike-specific TCR repertoires than placebo recipients.

This CDR3 spans 16 amino acids. The V gene's germline CDR1 is LGHNA and CDR2 YSLEER. The source material was peripheral blood, sampled after recovery from COVID-19. The V and J genes are TRBV4-3 and TRBJ1-6; no reliable D call. This receptor was obtained from a human donor who had recovered from COVID-19. CDR3 amino acids: CASSQRVSSYNSPLHF. The CDR3 nucleotides read TGCGCCAGTAGCCAGAGAGTCAGCTCCTATAATTCACCCCTCCACTTT.